This paragraph reports one T cell receptor beta chain. What it binds is not known. It may be a read error: a sequence one base away is much more abundant. CDR1 and CDR2 from the germline V gene are SGHRS and YFSETQ. CDR3 size: 13 residues. The data are from a study of CD8 T cells in ankylosing spondylitis. Study findings and constraints: Disease-associated clones were CD8+ and fairly uncommon in peripheral blood. Matched synovial fluid from ankylosing spondylitis patients was reported to be enriched for disease-linked clones. About 8 highly homologous variants made up a TCR beta motif, and this motif appeared characteristic of ankylosing spondylitis blood.

Researchers built TCR beta libraries using quantitative 5'-RACE with molecular barcodes. TCRdb reprocessed the 5' RACE reads via MiXCR and lists one record per CDR3 protein. This sample has roughly 220,000 distinct CDR3 sequences, with 10% found just once. This receptor was taken from a male donor with ankylosing spondylitis or in good health (not recorded which). This chain connects TRBV5-1 to TRBJ1-2; D is unresolved. The sample comprised blood, either unsorted or a sorted T cell fraction (not recorded which). In DNA, the CDR3 is TGCGCCAGCTCATTAGGTTCTAACTATGGCGACACCTTC. It yields the protein CASSLGSNYGDTF.